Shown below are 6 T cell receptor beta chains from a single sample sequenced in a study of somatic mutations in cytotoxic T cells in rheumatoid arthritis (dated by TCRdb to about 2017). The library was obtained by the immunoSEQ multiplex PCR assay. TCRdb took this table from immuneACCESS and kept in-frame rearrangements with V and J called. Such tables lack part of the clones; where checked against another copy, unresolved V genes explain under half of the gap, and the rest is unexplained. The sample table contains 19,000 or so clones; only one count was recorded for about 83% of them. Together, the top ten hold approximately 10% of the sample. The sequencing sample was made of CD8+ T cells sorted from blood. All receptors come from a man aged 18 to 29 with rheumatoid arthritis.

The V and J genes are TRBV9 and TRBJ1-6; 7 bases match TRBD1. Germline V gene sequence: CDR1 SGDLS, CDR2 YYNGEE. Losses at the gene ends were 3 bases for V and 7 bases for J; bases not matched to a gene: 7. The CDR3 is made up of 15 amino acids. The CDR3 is CASSAQGEDNSPLHF. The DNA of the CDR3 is TGTGCCAGCAGCGCTCAGGGGGAGGACAATTCACCCCTCCACTTT.

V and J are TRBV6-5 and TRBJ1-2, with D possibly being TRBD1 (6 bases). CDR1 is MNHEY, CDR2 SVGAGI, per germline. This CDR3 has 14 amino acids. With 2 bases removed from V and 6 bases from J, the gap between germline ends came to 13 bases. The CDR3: CASSYSGGQDGYTF. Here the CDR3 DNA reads TGTGCCAGCAGTTACAGCGGGGGGCAGGATGGCTACACCTTC.

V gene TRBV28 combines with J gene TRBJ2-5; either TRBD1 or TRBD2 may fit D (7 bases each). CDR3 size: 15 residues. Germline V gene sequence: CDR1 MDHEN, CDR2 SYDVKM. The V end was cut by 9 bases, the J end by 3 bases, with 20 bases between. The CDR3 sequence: CASQGGLVPKETQYF. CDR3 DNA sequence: TGTGCCAGTCAGGGGGGGCTAGTCCCGAAAGAGACCCAGTACTTC.

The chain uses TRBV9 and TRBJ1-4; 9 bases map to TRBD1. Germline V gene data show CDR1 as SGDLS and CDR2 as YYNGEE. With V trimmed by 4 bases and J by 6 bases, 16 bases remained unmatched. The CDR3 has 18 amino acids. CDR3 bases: TGTGCCAGCAGCCCCGACTGGGGACAGGGTGTGATTTATGAAAAACTGTTTTTT. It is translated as CASSPDWGQGVIYEKLFF.

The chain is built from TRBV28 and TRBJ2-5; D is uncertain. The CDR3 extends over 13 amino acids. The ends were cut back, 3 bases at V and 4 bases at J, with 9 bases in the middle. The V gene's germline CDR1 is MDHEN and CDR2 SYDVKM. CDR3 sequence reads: CASSFFSGETQYF. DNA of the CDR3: TGTGCCAGCAGTTTCTTTTCGGGAGAGACCCAGTACTTC. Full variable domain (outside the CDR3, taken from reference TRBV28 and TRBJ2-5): DVKVTQSSRYLVKRTGEKVFLECVQDMDHENMFWYRQDPGLGLRLIYFSYDVKMKEKGDIPEGYSVSREKKERFSLILESASTNQTSMYLCASSFFSGETQYFGPGTRLLVL.

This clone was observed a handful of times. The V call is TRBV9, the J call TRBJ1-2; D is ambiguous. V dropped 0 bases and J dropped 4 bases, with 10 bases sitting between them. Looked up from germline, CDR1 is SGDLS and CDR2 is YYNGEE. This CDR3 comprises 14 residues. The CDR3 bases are TGTGCCAGCAGCGTAGGGGCAGGCCTCTATGGCTACACCTTC. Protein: CASSVGAGLYGYTF.